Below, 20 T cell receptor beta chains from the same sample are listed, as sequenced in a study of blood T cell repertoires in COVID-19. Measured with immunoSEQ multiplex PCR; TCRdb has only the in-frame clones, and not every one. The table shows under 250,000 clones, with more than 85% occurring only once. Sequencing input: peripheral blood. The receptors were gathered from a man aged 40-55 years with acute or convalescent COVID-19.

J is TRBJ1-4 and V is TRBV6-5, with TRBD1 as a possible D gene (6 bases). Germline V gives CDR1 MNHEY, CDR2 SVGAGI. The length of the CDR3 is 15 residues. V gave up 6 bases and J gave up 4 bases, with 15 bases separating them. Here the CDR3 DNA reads TGTGCCAGCAGGCCCATAGACAGGCGTAATGAAAAACTGTTTTTT. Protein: CASRPIDRRNEKLFF.

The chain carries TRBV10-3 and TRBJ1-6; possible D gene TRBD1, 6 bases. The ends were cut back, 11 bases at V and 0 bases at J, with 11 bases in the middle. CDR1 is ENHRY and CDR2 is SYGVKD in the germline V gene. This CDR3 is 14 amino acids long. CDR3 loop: CAVQGGSYNSPLHF. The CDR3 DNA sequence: TGTGCCGTCCAAGGGGGCTCCTATAATTCACCCCTCCACTTT.

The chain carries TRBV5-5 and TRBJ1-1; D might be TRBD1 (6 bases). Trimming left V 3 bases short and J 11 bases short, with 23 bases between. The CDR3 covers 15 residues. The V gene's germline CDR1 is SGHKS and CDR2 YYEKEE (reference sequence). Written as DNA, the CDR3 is TGTGCCAGCAGCTCCACCCTGGACAGACCTCAAGTGGCTTTCTTT. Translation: CASSSTLDRPQVAFF.

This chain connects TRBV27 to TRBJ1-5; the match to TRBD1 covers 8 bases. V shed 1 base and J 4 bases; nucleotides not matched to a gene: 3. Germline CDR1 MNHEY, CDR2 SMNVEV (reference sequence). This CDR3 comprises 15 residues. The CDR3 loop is CASSLWTGKNQPQHF. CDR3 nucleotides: TGTGCCAGCAGTTTATGGACAGGGAAAAATCAGCCCCAGCATTTT.

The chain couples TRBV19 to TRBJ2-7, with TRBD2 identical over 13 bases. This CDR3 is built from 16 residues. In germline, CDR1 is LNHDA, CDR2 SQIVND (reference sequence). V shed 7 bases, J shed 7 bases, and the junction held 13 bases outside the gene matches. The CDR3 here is CASNLGLAGASKEQYF. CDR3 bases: TGTGCCAGTAACCTCGGACTAGCGGGAGCGTCAAAAGAGCAGTACTTC.

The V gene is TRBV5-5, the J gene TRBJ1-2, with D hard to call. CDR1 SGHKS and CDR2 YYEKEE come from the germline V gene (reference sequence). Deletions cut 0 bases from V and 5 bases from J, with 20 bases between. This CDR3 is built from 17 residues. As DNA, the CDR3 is TGTGCCAGCAGCTTGGCCGTCATGGAGGTCTGGGGATATGGCTACACCTTC. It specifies CASSLAVMEVWGYGYTF.

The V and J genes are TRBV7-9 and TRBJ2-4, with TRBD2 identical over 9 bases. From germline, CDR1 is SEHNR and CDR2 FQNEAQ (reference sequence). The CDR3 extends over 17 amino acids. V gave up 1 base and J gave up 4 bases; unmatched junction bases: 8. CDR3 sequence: CASSLGGGGESKNIQYF. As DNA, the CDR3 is TGTGCCAGCAGCTTAGGCGGGGGGGGCGAGTCTAAAAACATTCAGTACTTC. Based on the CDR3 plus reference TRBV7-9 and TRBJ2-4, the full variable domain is DTGVSQNPRHKITKRGQNVTFRCDPISEHNRLYWYRQTLGQGPEFLTYFQNEAQLEKSRLLSDRFSAERPKGSFSTLEIQRTEQGDSAMYLCASSLGGGGESKNIQYFGAGTRLSVL.

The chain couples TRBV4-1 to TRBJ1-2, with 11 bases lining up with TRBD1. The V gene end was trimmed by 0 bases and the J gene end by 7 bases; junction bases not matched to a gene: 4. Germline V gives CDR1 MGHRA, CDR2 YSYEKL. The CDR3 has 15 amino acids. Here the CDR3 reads CASSQEGQGAVGYTF. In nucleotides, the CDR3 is TGCGCCAGCAGCCAAGAAGGACAGGGGGCGGTTGGCTACACCTTC.

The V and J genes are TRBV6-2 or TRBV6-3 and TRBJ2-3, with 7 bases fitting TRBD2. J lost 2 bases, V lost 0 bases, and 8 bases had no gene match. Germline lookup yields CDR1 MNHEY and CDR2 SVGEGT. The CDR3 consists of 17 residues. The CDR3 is CASSYSRDYTFTDTQYF. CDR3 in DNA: TGTGCCAGCAGTTACTCCCGGGACTACACCTTCACAGATACGCAGTATTTT.

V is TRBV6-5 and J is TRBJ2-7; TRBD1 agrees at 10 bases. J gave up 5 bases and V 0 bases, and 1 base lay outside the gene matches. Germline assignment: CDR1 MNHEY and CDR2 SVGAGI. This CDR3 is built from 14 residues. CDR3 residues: CASSYSGTGDEQYF. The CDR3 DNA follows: TGTGCCAGCAGTTACTCGGGGACAGGGGACGAGCAGTACTTC.

CDR3 in amino acids: CASSIIGTGTYQPQHF. CDR3 sequence (DNA): TGTGCCAGTAGTATAATTGGGACAGGAACGTATCAGCCCCAGCATTTT. The chain employs TRBV19 and TRBJ1-5, with 8 positions matching TRBD1. After removal of 2 bases from V and 5 bases from J, the junction contained 8 bases not matched to a gene. The V gene's germline CDR1 is LNHDA and CDR2 SQIVND (reference sequence). This CDR3 has 16 residues.

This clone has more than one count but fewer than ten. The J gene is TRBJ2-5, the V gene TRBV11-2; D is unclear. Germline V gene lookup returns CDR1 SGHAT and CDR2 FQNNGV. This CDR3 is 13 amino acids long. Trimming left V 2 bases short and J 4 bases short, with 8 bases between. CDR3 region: CASSLWAAETQYF. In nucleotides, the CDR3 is TGTGCCAGCAGCTTATGGGCCGCAGAGACCCAGTACTTC.

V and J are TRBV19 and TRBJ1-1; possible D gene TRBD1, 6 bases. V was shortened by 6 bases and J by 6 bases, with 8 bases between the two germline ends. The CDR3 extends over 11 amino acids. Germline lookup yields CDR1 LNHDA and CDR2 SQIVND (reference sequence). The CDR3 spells CASRYRAEAFF. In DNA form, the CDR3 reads TGTGCCAGTAGATACAGGGCTGAAGCTTTCTTT.

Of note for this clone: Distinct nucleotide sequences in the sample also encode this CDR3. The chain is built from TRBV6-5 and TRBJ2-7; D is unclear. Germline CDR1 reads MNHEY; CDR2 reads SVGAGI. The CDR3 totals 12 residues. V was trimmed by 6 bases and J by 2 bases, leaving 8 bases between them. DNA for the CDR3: TGTGCCAGCAGCCCCTCCCCCTACGAGCAGTACTTC. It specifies CASSPSPYEQYF.

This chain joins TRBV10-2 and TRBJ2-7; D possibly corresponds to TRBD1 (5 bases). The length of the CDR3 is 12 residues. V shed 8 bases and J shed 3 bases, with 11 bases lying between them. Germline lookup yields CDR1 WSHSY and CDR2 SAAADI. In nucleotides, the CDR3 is TGCGCCAGCTTAACAGGAAACTACGAGCAGTACTTC. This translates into CASLTGNYEQYF.

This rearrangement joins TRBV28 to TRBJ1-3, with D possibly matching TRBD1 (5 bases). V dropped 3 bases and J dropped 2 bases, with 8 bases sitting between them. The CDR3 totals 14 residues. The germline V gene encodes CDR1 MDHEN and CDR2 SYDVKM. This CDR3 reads CASSFWGAGNTIYF. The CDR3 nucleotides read TGTGCCAGCAGTTTCTGGGGGGCTGGAAACACCATATATTTT.

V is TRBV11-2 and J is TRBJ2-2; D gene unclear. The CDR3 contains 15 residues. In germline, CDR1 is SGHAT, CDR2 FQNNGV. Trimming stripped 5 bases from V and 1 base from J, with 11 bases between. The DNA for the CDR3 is TGTGCCAGCAGCCCCATCCCGCGGAACACCGGGGAGCTGTTTTTT. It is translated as CASSPIPRNTGELFF.

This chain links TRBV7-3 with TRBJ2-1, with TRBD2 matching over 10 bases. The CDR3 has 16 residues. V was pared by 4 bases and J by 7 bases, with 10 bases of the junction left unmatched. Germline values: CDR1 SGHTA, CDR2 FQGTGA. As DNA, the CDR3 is TGTGCCAGCAGCTCCCCAGCAGCGGGAGGGAGTAATGAGCAGTTCTTC. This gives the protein CASSSPAAGGSNEQFF.

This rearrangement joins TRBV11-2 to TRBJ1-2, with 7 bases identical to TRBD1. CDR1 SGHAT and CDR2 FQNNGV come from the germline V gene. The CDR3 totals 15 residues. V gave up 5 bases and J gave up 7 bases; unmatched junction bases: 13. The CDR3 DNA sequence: TGTGCCAGCAGCCCAGTTAGGGGGCGTGTAAGTGGCTACACCTTC. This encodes CASSPVRGRVSGYTF.

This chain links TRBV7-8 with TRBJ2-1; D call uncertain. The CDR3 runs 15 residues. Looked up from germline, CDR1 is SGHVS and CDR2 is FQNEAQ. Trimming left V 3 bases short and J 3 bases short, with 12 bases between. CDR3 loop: CASSLTTFSYNEQFF. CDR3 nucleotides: TGTGCCAGCAGCTTGACGACTTTTAGCTACAATGAGCAGTTCTTC.